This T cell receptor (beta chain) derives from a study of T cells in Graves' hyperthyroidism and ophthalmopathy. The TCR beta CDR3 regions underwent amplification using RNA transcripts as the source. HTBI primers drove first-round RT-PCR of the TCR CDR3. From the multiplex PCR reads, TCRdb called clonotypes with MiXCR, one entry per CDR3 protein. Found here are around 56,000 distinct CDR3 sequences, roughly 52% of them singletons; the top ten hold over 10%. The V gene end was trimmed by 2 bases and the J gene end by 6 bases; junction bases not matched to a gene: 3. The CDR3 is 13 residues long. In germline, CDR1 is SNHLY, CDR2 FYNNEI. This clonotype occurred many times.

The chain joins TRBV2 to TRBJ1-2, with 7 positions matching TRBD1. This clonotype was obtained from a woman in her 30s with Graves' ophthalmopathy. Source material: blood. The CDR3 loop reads CASSEYQGDGYTF. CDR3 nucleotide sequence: TGTGCCAGCAGTGAATACCAGGGGGATGGCTACACCTTC.